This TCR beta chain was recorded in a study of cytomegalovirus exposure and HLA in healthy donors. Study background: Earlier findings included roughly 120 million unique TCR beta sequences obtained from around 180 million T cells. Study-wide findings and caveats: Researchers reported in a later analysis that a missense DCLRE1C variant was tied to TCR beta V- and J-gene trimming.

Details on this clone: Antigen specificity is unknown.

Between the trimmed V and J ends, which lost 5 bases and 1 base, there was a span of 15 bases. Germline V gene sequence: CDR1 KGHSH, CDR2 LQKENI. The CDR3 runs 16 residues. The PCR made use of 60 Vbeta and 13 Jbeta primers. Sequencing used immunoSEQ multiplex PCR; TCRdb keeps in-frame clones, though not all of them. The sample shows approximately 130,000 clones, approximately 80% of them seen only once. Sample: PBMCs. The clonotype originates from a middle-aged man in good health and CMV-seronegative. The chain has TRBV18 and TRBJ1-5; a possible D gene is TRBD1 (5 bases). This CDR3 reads CASSSAVGASNQPQHF. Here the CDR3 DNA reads TGTGCCAGCTCATCGGCGGTTGGGGCGAGCAATCAGCCCCAGCATTTT. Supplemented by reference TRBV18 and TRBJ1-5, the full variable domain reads NAGVMQNPRHLVRRRGQEARLRCSPMKGHSHVYWYRQLPEEGLKFMVYLQKENIIDESGMPKERFSAEFPKEGPSILRIQQVVRGDSAAYFCASSSAVGASNQPQHFGDGTRLSIL.